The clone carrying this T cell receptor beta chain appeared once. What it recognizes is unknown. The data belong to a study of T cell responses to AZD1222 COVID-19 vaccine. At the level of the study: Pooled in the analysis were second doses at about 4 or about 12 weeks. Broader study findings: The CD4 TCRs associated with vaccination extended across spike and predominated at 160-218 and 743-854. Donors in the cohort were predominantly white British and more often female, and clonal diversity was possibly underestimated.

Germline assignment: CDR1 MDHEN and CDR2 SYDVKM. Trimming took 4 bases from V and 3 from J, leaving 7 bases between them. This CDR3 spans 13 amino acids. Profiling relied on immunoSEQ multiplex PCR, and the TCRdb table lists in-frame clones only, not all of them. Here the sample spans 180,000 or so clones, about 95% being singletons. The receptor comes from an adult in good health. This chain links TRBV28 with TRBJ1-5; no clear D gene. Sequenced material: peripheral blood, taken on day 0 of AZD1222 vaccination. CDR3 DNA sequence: TGTGCCAGCAGTTGGGCAGCCAATCAGCCCCAGCATTTT. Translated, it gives CASSWAANQPQHF.